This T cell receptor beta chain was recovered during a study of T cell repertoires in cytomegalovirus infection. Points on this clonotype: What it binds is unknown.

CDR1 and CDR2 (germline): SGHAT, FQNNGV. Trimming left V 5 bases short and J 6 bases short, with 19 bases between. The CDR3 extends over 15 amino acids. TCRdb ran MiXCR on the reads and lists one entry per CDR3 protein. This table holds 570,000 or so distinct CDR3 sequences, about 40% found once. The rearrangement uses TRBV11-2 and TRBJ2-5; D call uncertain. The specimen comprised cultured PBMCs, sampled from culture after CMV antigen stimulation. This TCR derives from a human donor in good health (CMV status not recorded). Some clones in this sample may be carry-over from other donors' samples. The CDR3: CASSPLGPGLKTQYF. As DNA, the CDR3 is TGTGCCAGCAGCCCTTTGGGTCCGGGTTTAAAGACCCAGTACTTC. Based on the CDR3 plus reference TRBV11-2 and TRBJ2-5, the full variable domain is EAGVAQSPRYKIIEKRQSVAFWCNPISGHATLYWYQQILGQGPKLLIQFQNNGVVDDSQLPKDRFSAERLKGVDSTLKIQPAKLEDSAVYLCASSPLGPGLKTQYFGPGTRLLVL.